The clone carrying this T cell receptor beta chain was counted between two and nine times. Its antigen remains unidentified. Profiled with immunoSEQ multiplex PCR; TCRdb holds only in-frame clones, not every one. The sample has roughly 100,000 clones, approximately 93% seen once. The data stem from a study of siplizumab effects on memory and regulatory T cells. Study results and caveats: The mapping of alloreactive clones to unstimulated subsets covered only a minor fraction of them. Proliferating siplizumab-culture Tregs lacked confirmation of suppressive function. Treg origin accounted for an average of approximately 70% of mappable alloreactive CD4+ clones with siplizumab and roughly 25% in controls. An assignable naive or memory phenotype was lacking in roughly 75-95% of proliferating CD4+ or CD8+ clones.

Material for sequencing was Tregs sorted from blood. The receptor was isolated from a human donor in good health.

CDR3 in amino acids: CAWSPRPSGQGAGMNTEAFF. CDR3 coding DNA: TGTGCCTGGAGTCCAAGACCCTCGGGACAGGGGGCAGGCATGAACACTGAAGCTTTCTTT. The V call is TRBV30, the J call TRBJ1-1; 12 bases map to TRBD1. The CDR3 has 20 residues. Germline V gene data show CDR1 as GTSNPN and CDR2 as SVGIG (reference sequence). With V trimmed by 2 bases and J by 0 bases, 16 bases remained unmatched.